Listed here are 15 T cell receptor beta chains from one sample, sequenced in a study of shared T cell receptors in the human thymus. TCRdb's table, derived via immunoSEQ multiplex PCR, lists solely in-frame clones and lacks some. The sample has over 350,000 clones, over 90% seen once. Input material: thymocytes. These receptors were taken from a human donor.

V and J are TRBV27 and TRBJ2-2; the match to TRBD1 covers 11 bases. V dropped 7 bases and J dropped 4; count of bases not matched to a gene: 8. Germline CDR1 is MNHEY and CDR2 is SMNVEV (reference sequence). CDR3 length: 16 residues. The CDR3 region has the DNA TGTGCCAGCACTCGGAGGACAGGGGGCGTCACCGGGGAGCTGTTTTTT. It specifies CASTRRTGGVTGELFF.

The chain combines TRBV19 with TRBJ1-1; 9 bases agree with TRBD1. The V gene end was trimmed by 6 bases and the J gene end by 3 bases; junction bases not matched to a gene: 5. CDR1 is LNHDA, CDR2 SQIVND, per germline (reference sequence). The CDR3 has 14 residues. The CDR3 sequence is CASRGQGIYTEAFF. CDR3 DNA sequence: TGTGCCAGTAGAGGACAGGGGATATACACTGAAGCTTTCTTT.

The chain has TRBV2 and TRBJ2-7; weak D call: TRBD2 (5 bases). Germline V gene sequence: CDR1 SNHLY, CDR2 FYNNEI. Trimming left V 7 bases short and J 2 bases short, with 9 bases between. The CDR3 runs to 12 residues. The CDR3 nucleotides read TGTGCCAGCACTCCCGGGGCCTACGAGCAGTACTTC. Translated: CASTPGAYEQYF. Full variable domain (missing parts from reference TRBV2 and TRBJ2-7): EPEVTQTPSHQVTQMGQEVILRCVPISNHLYFYWYRQILGQKVEFLVSFYNNEISEKSEIFDDQFSVERPDGSNFTLKIRSTKLEDSAMYFCASTPGAYEQYFGPGTRLTVT.

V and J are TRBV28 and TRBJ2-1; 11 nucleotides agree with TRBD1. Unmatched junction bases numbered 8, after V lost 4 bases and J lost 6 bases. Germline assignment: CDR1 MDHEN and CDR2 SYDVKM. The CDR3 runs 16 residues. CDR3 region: CASSYRTGGARNEQFF. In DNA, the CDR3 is TGTGCCAGCAGTTACCGGACAGGGGGCGCCCGCAATGAGCAGTTCTTC.

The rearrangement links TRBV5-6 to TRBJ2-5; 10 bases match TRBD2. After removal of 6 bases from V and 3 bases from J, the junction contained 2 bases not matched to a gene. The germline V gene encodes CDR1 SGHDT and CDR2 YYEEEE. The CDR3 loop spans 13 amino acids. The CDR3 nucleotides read TGTGCCAGCACTAGCGGGAGCGAAGAGACCCAGTACTTC. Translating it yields CASTSGSEETQYF.

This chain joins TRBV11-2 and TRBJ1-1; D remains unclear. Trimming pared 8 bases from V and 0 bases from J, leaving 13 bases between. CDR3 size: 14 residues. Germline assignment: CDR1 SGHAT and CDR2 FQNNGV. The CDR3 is CASGVGGVNTEAFF. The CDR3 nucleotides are TGTGCCAGCGGGGTGGGCGGAGTGAACACTGAAGCTTTCTTT. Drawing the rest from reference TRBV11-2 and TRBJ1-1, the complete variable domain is EAGVAQSPRYKIIEKRQSVAFWCNPISGHATLYWYQQILGQGPKLLIQFQNNGVVDDSQLPKDRFSAERLKGVDSTLKIQPAKLEDSAVYLCASGVGGVNTEAFFGQGTRLTVV.

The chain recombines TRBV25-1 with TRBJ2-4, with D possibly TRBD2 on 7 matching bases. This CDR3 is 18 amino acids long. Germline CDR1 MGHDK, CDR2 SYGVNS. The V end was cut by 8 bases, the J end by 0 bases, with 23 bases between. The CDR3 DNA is TGTGCCAGCCAAGGGACACCTCCGGGAGGACTAGCCAAAAACATTCAGTACTTC. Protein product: CASQGTPPGGLAKNIQYF.

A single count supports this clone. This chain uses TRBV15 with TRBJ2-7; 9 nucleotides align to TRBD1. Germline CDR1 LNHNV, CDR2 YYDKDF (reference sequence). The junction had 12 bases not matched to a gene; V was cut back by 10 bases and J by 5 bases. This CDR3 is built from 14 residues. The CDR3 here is CAKLMRDREHEQYF. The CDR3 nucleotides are TGTGCCAAATTAATGCGGGACAGGGAACACGAGCAGTACTTC.

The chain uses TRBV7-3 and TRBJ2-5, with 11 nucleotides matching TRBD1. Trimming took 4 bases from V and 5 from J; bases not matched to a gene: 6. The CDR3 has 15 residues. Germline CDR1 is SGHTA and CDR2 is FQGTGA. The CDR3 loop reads CASSSGTGGGETQYF. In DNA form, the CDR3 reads TGTGCCAGCAGCTCGGGGACAGGGGGTGGGGAGACCCAGTACTTC.

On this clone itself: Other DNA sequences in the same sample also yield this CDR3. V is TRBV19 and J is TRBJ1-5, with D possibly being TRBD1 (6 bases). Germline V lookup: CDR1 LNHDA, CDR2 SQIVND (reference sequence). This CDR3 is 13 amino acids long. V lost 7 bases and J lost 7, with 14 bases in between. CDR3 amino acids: CASTLGGDQPQHF. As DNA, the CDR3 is TGTGCCAGTACCCTCGGGGGCGACCAGCCCCAGCATTTT.

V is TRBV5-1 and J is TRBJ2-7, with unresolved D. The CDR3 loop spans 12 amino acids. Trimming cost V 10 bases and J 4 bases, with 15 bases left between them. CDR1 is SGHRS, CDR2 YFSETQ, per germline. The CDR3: CAGPAQVYEQYF. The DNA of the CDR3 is TGCGCCGGGCCTGCTCAGGTATACGAGCAGTACTTC.

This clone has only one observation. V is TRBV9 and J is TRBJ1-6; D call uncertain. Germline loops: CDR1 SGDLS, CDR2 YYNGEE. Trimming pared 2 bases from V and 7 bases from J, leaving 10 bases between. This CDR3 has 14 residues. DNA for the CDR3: TGTGCCAGCAGCGTGTTAGGGTACAATTCACCCCTCCACTTT. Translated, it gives CASSVLGYNSPLHF.

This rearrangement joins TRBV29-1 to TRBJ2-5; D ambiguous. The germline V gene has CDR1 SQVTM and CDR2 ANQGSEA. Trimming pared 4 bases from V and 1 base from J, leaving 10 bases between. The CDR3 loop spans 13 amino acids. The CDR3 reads CSVGHGLQETQYF. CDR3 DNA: TGCAGCGTTGGGCATGGGCTCCAAGAGACCCAGTACTTC.

Written as DNA, the CDR3 is TGTGCCAGCAGCCAAGAAAGGACAGGGGTACTGAACACTGAAGCTTTCTTT. Its translation: CASSQERTGVLNTEAFF. This chain uses TRBV4-2 with TRBJ1-1, with TRBD1 matching 9 bases. The V gene end was trimmed by 0 bases and the J gene end by 0 bases; junction bases not matched to a gene: 5. The CDR3 sequence is 17 residues long. The germline CDR1 and CDR2 sequences are LGHNA and YNFKEQ.

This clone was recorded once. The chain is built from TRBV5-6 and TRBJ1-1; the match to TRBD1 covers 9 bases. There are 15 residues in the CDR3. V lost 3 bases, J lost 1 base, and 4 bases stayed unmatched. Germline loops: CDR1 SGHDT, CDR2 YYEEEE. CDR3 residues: CASSCRDRENTEAFF. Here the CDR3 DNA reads TGTGCCAGCAGCTGCCGGGACAGGGAGAACACTGAAGCTTTCTTT.